The 18 T cell receptor beta chains in this list originate from one sample, sequenced in a study of blood T cell repertoires in COVID-19. Sequencing was performed with immunoSEQ multiplex PCR; in TCRdb, only in-frame clones are kept and a portion is missing. The repertoire holds about 280,000 clones, with approximately 86% as singletons. Sequencing used peripheral blood. Every receptor here comes from a man aged 18 to 30 with active or convalescent COVID-19.

The chain carries TRBV7-2 and TRBJ2-5; a possible D gene is TRBD1 (6 bases). Germline V gives CDR1 SGHTA, CDR2 FQGNSA. CDR3 length: 15 residues. V lost 5 bases and J lost 2, with 15 bases in between. CDR3 sequence: CASSPAWGRQETQYF. The CDR3 DNA reads TGTGCCAGCAGCCCGGCCTGGGGGCGGCAAGAGACCCAGTACTTC.

As DNA, the CDR3 is TGTGCCAGCAGCTCCACTAGTAATTCACCCCTCCACTTT. Residues: CASSSTSNSPLHF. J is TRBJ1-6 and V is TRBV7-3; no firm D call. V lost 4 bases, J lost 6 bases, and 7 bases lay in between. The CDR3 has 13 residues. Looked up from germline, CDR1 is SGHTA and CDR2 is FQGTGA.

The rearrangement joins TRBV14 to TRBJ1-6; 9 bases agree with TRBD1. Germline CDR1 and CDR2: SGHDN and FVKESK. After removal of 1 base from V and 10 bases from J, the junction contained 5 bases not matched to a gene. The CDR3 loop spans 15 amino acids. CDR3 sequence: CASSQGTGVRSPLHF. The CDR3 region has the DNA TGTGCCAGCAGCCAAGGGACAGGGGTAAGATCACCCCTCCACTTT.

This clone appeared a single time. The V gene is TRBV6-2 or TRBV6-3, the J gene TRBJ1-2, with D possibly TRBD1 on 6 matching bases. This CDR3 has 15 amino acids. CDR1 is MNHEY, CDR2 SVGEGT, per germline. Between the trimmed V and J ends, which lost 5 bases and 3 bases, there was a span of 16 bases. The CDR3 DNA sequence: TGTGCCAGCAGTAGGGGGGGAGTGATTGACTATGGCTACACCTTC. It translates to CASSRGGVIDYGYTF.

This clone was found once. This chain joins TRBV28 and TRBJ1-1; the match to TRBD1 covers 8 bases. The CDR3 totals 14 residues. The J segment lost 3 bases and the V segment lost 6 bases, leaving 6 bases of the junction unmatched. CDR1 and CDR2 from the germline V gene are MDHEN and SYDVKM. The CDR3: CASRGQQGDTEAFF. In DNA, the CDR3 is TGTGCCAGCAGGGGTCAACAGGGGGACACTGAAGCTTTCTTT.

The CDR3 DNA is TGTGCCAGCAGTGAAAGATCCGGGACAGGCTCCGATCAGCCCCAGCATTTT. This codes for CASSERSGTGSDQPQHF. The V call is TRBV6-1, the J call TRBJ1-5, with TRBD1 matching 8 bases. The CDR3 extends over 17 amino acids. Germline values: CDR1 MNHNS, CDR2 SASEGT. Trimming removed 2 bases from V and 5 bases from J; junction bases left unmatched: 11.

The chain uses TRBV5-1 and TRBJ2-7; D possibly corresponds to TRBD1 (6 bases). The CDR3 spans 15 residues. Germline loops: CDR1 SGHRS, CDR2 YFSETQ. V lost 5 bases to trimming and J lost 5 bases, with 20 bases between them. The CDR3 region has the DNA TGCGCCAGCAGTCTGGGTGAGGGGGTTTTGGACGAGCAGTACTTC. Its translation: CASSLGEGVLDEQYF. The full variable domain, its missing parts supplied by reference TRBV5-1 and TRBJ2-7, is KAGVTQTPRYLIKTRGQQVTLSCSPISGHRSVSWYQQTPGQGLQFLFEYFSETQRNKGNFPGRFSGRQFSNSRSEMNVSTLELGDSALYLCASSLGEGVLDEQYFGPGTRLTVT.

The rearrangement joins TRBV7-9 to TRBJ1-2, with 7 bases identical to TRBD1. V shed 5 bases and J 0 bases; nucleotides not matched to a gene: 15. From germline, CDR1 is SEHNR and CDR2 FQNEAQ (reference sequence). The CDR3 covers 18 residues. CDR3 loop: CASSRAGTERISNYGYTF. The CDR3 coding sequence is TGTGCCAGCAGCCGAGCCGGGACAGAGAGGATTTCTAACTATGGCTACACCTTC.

This chain links TRBV6-5 with TRBJ2-7, with 10 bases that match TRBD1. The CDR3 is 14 amino acids. Germline lookup yields CDR1 MNHEY and CDR2 SVGAGI. V dropped 6 bases and J dropped 6; count of bases not matched to a gene: 8. CDR3 loop: CASRATGGVTEQYF. CDR3 nucleotide sequence: TGTGCCAGCAGGGCGACAGGGGGCGTGACCGAGCAGTACTTC.

The chain couples TRBV27 to TRBJ2-7; D may be TRBD1 (6 bases). This CDR3 has 12 residues. In germline, CDR1 is MNHEY, CDR2 SMNVEV (reference sequence). The V end was cut by 4 bases, the J end by 5 bases, with 9 bases between. In DNA form, the CDR3 reads TGTGCCAGCAGTTCACAGGGAGACGAGCAGTACTTC. Amino acids: CASSSQGDEQYF.

The chain recombines TRBV10-3 with TRBJ2-1; D call uncertain. Trimming pared 6 bases from V and 5 bases from J, leaving 11 bases between. CDR1 and CDR2 from the germline V gene are ENHRY and SYGVKD. CDR3 length: 13 residues. CDR3 amino acids: CAIRLDTNNEQFF. The DNA for the CDR3 is TGTGCCATCAGGCTCGACACCAACAATGAGCAGTTCTTC.

J is TRBJ1-6 and V is TRBV7-9; maybe TRBD1 (5 bases). The germline V gene encodes CDR1 SEHNR and CDR2 FQNEAQ (reference sequence). The V end lost 5 bases, the J end lost 7 bases, and 15 bases lay between the germline ends. The CDR3 spans 15 residues. CDR3 protein: CASSQDSGDNSPLHF. In DNA, the CDR3 is TGTGCCAGCAGCCAGGACTCGGGGGACAATTCACCCCTCCACTTT.

This clone was counted between two and nine times. The J gene is TRBJ2-7, the V gene TRBV4-1, with D possibly TRBD1 on 5 matching bases. There are 13 residues in the CDR3. V was cut by 0 bases and J by 5 bases, with 8 bases left in between. Germline V gene data show CDR1 as MGHRA and CDR2 as YSYEKL. CDR3 bases: TGCGCCAGCAGCCAAGATCCAGGGCACGAGCAGTACTTC. The encoded protein is CASSQDPGHEQYF.

The chain employs TRBV4-1 and TRBJ2-1, with TRBD2 identical over 8 bases. The CDR3 has 14 residues. Per germline, CDR1 MGHRA and CDR2 YSYEKL. The V and J ends lost 4 bases and 9 bases, in that order; junction bases with no gene match: 8. The CDR3 reads CASSPIGGAGEQFF. The DNA of the CDR3 is TGCGCCAGCAGCCCGATCGGGGGGGCAGGTGAGCAGTTCTTC.

The chain employs TRBV16 and TRBJ1-1; the D gene is possibly TRBD1 (5 bases). Germline V gene sequence: CDR1 KGHSY, CDR2 FQNENV. The CDR3 covers 18 residues. V dropped 0 bases and J dropped 0 bases, with 17 bases sitting between them. The CDR3 region has the DNA TGTGCCAGCAGCCAATCGCCCTGGGGGGTGGGGGTGAACACTGAAGCTTTCTTT. Translating it yields CASSQSPWGVGVNTEAFF.

V and J are TRBV3-1 (or the pseudogene TRBV3-2) and TRBJ2-1, with D perhaps matching TRBD1 (5 bases). This CDR3 has 16 amino acids. The V end was cut by 0 bases, the J end by 4 bases, with 13 bases between. Germline lookup yields CDR1 LGHDT and CDR2 YNNKEL (reference sequence). In DNA, the CDR3 is TGTGCCAGCAGCCAAGAGTCGGTGGGGCCTTACAATGAGCAGTTCTTC. It yields the protein CASSQESVGPYNEQFF.

The rearrangement uses TRBV16 and TRBJ2-1, with 7 bases identical to TRBD2. Germline V gene data show CDR1 as KGHSY and CDR2 as FQNENV. CDR3 size: 16 residues. V gave up 4 bases and J gave up 2 bases; unmatched junction bases: 8. The CDR3 nucleotides read TGTGCCAGCAGCCTGACCCCGGGGGGTACCTACAATGAGCAGTTCTTC. Translation: CASSLTPGGTYNEQFF.

This clone was seen only once. V usage is TRBV7-7 and J usage is TRBJ1-3, with a possible D match to TRBD1 (6 bases). Germline CDR1 reads SSHAT; CDR2 reads FNYEAQ (reference sequence). The CDR3 runs 14 residues. The germline V and J ends were trimmed by 5 bases and 0 bases, with 8 bases remaining between them. The CDR3, as DNA: TGTGCCAGCAGCCCGGACAGCTCTGGAAACACCATATATTTT. The encoded protein is CASSPDSSGNTIYF.